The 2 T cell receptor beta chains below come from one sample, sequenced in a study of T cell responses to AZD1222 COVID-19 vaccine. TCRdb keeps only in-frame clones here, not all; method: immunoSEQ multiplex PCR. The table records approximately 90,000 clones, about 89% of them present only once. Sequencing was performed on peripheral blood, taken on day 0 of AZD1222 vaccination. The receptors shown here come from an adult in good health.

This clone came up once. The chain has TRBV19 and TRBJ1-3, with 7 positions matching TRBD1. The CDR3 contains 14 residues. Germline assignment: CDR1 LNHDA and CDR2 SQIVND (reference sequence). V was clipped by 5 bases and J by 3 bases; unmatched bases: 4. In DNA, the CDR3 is TGTGCCAGTAGTCCCGACAGGGTTGGAAACACCATATATTTT. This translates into CASSPDRVGNTIYF.

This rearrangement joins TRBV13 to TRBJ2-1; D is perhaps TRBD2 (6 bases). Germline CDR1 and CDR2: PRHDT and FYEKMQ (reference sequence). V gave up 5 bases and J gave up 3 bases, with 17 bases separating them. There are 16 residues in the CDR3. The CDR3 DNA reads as TGTGCCAGCAGCATCCCCTCCTCCGGGGGCTACAATGAGCAGTTCTTC. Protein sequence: CASSIPSSGGYNEQFF.